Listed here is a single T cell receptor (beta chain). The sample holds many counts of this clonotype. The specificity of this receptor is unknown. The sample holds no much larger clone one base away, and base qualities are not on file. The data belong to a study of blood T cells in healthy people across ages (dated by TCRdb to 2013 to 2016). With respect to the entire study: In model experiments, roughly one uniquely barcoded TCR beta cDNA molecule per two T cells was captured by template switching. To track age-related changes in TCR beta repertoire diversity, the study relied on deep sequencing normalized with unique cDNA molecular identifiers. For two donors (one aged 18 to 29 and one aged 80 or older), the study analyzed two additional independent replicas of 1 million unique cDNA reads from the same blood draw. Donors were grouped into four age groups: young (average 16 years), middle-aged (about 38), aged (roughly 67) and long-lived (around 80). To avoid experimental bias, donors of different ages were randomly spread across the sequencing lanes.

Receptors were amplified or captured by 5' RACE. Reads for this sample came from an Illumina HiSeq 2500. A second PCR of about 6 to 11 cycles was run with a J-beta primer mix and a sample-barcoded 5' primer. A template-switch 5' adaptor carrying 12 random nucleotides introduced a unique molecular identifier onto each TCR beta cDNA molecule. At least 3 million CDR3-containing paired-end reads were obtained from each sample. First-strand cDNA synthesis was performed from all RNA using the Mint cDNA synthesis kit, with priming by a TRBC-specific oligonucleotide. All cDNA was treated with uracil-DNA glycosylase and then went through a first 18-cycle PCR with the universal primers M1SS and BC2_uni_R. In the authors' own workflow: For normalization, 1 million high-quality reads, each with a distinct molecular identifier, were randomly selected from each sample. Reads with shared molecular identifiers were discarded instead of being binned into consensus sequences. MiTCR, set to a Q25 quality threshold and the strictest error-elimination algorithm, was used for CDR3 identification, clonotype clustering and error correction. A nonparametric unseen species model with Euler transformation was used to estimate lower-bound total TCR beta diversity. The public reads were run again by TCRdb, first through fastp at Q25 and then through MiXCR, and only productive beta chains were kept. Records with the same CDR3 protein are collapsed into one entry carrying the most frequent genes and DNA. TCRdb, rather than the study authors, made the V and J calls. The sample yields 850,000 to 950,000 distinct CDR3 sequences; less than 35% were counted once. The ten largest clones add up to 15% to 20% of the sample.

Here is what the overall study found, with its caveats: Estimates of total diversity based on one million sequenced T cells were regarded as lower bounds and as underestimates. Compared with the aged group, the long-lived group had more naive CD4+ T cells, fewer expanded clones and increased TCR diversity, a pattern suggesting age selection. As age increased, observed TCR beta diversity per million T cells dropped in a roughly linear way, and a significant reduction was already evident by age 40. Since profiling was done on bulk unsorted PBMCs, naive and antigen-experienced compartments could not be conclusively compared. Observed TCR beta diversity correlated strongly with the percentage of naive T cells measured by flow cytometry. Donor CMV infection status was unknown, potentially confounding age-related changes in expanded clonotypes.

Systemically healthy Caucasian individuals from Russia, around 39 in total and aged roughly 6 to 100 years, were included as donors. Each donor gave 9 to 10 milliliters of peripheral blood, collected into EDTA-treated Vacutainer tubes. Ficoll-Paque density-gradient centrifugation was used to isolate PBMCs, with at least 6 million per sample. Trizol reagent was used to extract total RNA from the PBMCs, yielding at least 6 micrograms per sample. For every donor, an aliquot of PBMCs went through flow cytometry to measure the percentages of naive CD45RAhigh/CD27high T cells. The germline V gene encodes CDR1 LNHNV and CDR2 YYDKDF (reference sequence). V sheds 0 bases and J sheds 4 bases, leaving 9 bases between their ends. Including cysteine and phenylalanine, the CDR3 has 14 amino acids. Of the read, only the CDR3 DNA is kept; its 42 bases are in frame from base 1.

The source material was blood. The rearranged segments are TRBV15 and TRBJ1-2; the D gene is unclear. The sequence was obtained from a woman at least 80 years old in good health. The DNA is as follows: TGTGCCACCAGCAGAGAAAGGACCATCTATGGCTACACCTTC. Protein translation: CATSRERTIYGYTF.